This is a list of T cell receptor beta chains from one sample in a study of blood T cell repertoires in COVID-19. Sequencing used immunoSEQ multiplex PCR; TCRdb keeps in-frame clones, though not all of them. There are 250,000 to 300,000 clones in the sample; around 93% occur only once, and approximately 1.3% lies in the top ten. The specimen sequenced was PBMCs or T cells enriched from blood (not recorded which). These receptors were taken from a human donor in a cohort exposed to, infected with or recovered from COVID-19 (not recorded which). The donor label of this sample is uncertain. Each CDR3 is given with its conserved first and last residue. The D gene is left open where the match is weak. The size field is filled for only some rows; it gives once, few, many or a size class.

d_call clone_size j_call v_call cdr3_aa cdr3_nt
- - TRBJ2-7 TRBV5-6 CASSLAAGGQYF TGTGCCAGCAGCTTGGCGGCGGGCGGGCAGTACTTC
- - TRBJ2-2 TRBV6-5 CATWGQAGELFF TGTGCCACTTGGGGCCAGGCCGGGGAGCTGTTTTTT
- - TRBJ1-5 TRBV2 CASRRGGHQPQHF TGTGCCAGCAGGCGGGGGGGACATCAGCCCCAGCATTTT
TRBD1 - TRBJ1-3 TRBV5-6 CASSPTGARNTIYF TGTGCCAGCAGTCCAACAGGGGCGAGAAACACCATATATTTT
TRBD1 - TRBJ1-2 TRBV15 CATSNVGGGTSYTF TGTGCCACCAGCAACGTTGGAGGGGGCACGAGCTACACCTTC
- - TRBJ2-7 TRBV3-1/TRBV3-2 CASSLTSTGAYEQYF TGTGCCAGCAGCCTCACATCGACGGGGGCCTACGAGCAGTACTTC
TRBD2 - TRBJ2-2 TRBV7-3 CASRLAGGPNTGELFF TGTGCCAGCAGACTAGCGGGGGGACCGAACACCGGGGAGCTGTTTTTT
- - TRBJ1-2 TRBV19 CASTLTGNYGYTF TGTGCCAGTACCTTAACAGGGAACTATGGCTACACCTTC
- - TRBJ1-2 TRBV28 CASSLQGNYGYTF TGTGCCAGCAGTTTACAGGGAAACTATGGCTACACCTTC
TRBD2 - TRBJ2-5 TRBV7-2 CASSFAGEETQYF TGTGCCAGCAGCTTCGCGGGGGAAGAGACCCAGTACTTC
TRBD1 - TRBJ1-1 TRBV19 CASSWGQESTEAFF TGTGCCAGTAGTTGGGGACAGGAGAGCACTGAAGCTTTCTTT
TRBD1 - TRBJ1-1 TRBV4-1 CASRASATGRTEAFF TGCGCCAGCAGGGCCTCCGCGACAGGGAGGACTGAAGCTTTCTTT
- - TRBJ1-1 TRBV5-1 CASSLGSVNTEAFF TGCGCCAGCAGCTTGGGCAGTGTGAACACTGAAGCTTTCTTT
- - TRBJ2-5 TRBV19 CASSIREETQYF TGTGCCAGTAGTATCCGGGAAGAGACCCAGTACTTC
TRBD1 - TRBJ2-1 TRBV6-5 CATLRQGRLGEQFF TGTGCCACCTTACGACAGGGAAGGTTAGGTGAGCAGTTCTTC
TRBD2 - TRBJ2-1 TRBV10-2 CASSEKAGGPGEQFF TGCGCCAGCAGTGAGAAAGCGGGGGGGCCCGGGGAGCAGTTCTTC
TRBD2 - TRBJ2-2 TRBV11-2 CASSLNLAGGSRGGELFF TGTGCCAGCAGCTTAAACTTAGCGGGGGGATCCCGCGGAGGGGAGCTGTTTTTT
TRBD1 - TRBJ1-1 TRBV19 CASSIGGTGGSSTEAFF TGTGCCAGTAGTATAGGGGGGACAGGGGGCTCGAGTACTGAAGCTTTCTTT
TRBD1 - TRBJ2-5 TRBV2 CASRWDRGSQETQYF TGTGCCAGCAGATGGGACAGGGGGAGCCAAGAGACCCAGTACTTC
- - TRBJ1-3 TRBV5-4 CASSLFRDFRYSGNTIYF TGTGCCAGCAGCTTATTCCGGGACTTTCGATACTCTGGAAACACCATATATTTT
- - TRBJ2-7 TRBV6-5 CASMGPTYEQYF TGTGCCAGCATGGGGCCGACCTACGAGCAGTACTTC
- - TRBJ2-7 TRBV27 CASSLKGEEAYEQYF TGTGCCAGCAGTTTAAAGGGTGAGGAGGCCTACGAGCAGTACTTC
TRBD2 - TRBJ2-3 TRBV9 CASSTGLADSDTQYF TGTGCCAGCAGCACGGGACTAGCGGACTCAGATACGCAGTATTTT
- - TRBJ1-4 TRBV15 CASRRLDEKLFF TGTGCCTCGCGGCGGTTGGATGAAAAACTGTTTTTT
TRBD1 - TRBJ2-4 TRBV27 CASSSLPGQGPALAKNIQYF TGTGCCAGCAGTTCGCTGCCGGGACAGGGGCCAGCCTTAGCCAAAAACATTCAGTACTTC
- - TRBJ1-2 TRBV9 CASSVALDRLGYGYTF TGTGCCAGCAGCGTAGCCCTAGACAGGCTCGGGTATGGCTACACCTTC
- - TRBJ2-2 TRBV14 CASSQVKWEPGELFF TGTGCCAGCAGCCAAGTAAAGTGGGAGCCCGGGGAGCTGTTTTTT
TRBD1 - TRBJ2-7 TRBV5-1 CASSITGVVHEQYF TGCGCCAGCAGCATAACAGGGGTGGTACACGAGCAGTACTTC
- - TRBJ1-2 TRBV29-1 CSVGQGDYGYTF TGCAGCGTCGGGCAGGGTGACTATGGCTACACCTTC
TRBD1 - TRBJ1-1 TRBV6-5 CASVRGRTEAFF TGTGCCAGCGTCAGGGGGAGAACTGAAGCTTTCTTT
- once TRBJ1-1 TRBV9 CASSVTTRGGAFF TGTGCCAGCAGCGTGACTACCAGGGGCGGAGCTTTCTTT
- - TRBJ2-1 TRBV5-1 CASSSRSQASEQFF TGCGCCAGCAGCTCCCGGTCTCAGGCCAGTGAGCAGTTCTTC
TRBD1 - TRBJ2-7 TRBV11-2 CASSLGTGYEQYF TGTGCCAGCAGCTTAGGGACAGGGTACGAGCAGTACTTC
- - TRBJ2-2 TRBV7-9 CASSPRGGARGSGELFF TGTGCCAGCAGCCCAAGAGGAGGGGCGCGGGGTTCCGGGGAGCTGTTTTTT
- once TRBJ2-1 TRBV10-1 CASTSRYSDEQFF TGCGCCAGCACATCCCGCTATTCGGATGAGCAGTTCTTC
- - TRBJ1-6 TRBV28 CASSVRGFGGSPLHF TGTGCCAGCAGTGTCAGGGGTTTTGGGGGTTCACCCCTCCACTTT
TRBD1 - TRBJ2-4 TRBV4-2 CASSPGDRDIQYF TGTGCCAGCAGCCCAGGGGACAGGGACATTCAGTACTTC
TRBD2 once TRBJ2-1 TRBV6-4 CASRASGLYNEQFF TGTGCCAGCAGGGCCTCGGGACTATACAATGAGCAGTTCTTC
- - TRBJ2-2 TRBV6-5 CASSKAYRDGGELFF TGTGCCAGCAGCAAAGCCTACAGGGATGGCGGGGAGCTGTTTTTT
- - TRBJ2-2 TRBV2 CASSEFRSAGTGELFF TGTGCCAGCAGTGAATTCCGATCTGCGGGCACCGGGGAGCTGTTTTTT
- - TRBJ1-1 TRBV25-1 CASIEEGRGNTEAFF TGTGCCAGCATAGAGGAAGGCAGAGGGAACACTGAAGCTTTCTTT
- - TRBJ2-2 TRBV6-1 CASSEALRVTGELFF TGTGCCAGCAGTGAAGCGCTTCGGGTTACCGGGGAGCTGTTTTTT
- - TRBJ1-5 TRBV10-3 CAIKGSHAALGSQPQHF TGTGCCATCAAAGGCTCCCATGCGGCCCTAGGGAGTCAGCCCCAGCATTTT
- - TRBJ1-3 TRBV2 CASSEAWAQGLRPGNTIYF TGTGCCAGCAGTGAAGCGTGGGCTCAGGGTCTCCGCCCGGGAAACACCATATATTTT
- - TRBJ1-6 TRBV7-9 CASSWTLRGNSPLHF TGTGCCAGCAGCTGGACTCTCCGCGGGAATTCACCCCTCCACTTT
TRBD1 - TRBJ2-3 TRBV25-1 CASSARQGGTDTQYF TGTGCCAGCAGTGCCCGACAGGGAGGCACAGATACGCAGTATTTT
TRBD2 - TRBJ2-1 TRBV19 CASSTLAGTNNEQFF TGTGCCAGTAGTACCTTAGCGGGGACTAACAATGAGCAGTTCTTC
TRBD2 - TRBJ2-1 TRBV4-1 CASSPKLASNEQFF TGCGCCAGCAGCCCAAAACTAGCGTCCAATGAGCAGTTCTTC
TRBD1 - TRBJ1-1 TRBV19 CASSPGTGRTEAFF TGTGCCAGTAGCCCCGGGACAGGGAGGACTGAAGCTTTCTTT
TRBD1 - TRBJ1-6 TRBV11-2 CASSLTGGAYNSPLHF TGTGCCAGCAGCTTAACAGGGGGCGCCTATAATTCACCCCTCCACTTT
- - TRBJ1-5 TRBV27 CASSLWALSNQPQHF TGTGCCAGCAGTTTATGGGCACTTAGCAATCAGCCCCAGCATTTT
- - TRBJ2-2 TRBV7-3 CASSPSGGGYTGELFF TGTGCCAGCAGCCCATCGGGCGGGGGCTACACCGGGGAGCTGTTTTTT
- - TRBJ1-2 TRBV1 CTSSQASQGAYGYTF TGCACCAGCAGCCAAGCGTCACAGGGGGCCTATGGCTACACCTTC
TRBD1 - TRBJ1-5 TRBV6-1 CASSEGTGSHQPQHF TGTGCCAGCAGTGAAGGGACAGGGTCTCATCAGCCCCAGCATTTT
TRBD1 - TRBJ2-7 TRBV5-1 CASSGRDRGPYEQYF TGCGCCAGCAGCGGCCGGGACAGGGGCCCTTACGAGCAGTACTTC
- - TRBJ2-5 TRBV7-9 CASSLRNTQETQYF TGTGCCAGCAGCCTGCGGAATACCCAAGAGACCCAGTACTTC
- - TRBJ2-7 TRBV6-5 CASSYSRGSYEQYF TGTGCCAGCAGTTACTCGAGAGGATCCTACGAGCAGTACTTC